The 8 T cell receptor beta chains below all came from one sample that was sequenced in a study of technical replicates of blood from several donors. The protocol was immunoSEQ multiplex PCR, while the TCRdb copy is restricted to in-frame clones and leaves out a portion. This table has around 89,000 clones, approximately 94% appearing once. Material for sequencing was T cells isolated from PBMCs. These receptors were collected from a human donor in good health.

This sequence joins TRBV29-1 and TRBJ2-1; 8 bases are a match to TRBD1. The CDR3 extends over 14 amino acids. V was clipped by 7 bases and J by 1 base; unmatched bases: 6. Germline CDR1 is SQVTM and CDR2 is ANQGSEA. The CDR3 DNA is TGCAGCGCTGATAGACAGGGGTCCTACAATGAGCAGTTCTTC. Protein sequence: CSADRQGSYNEQFF.

The J gene is TRBJ2-7, the V gene TRBV2, with 15 bases identical to TRBD2. With V trimmed by 8 bases and J by 4 bases, 12 bases remained unmatched. CDR3 length equals 17 residues. The germline V gene has CDR1 SNHLY and CDR2 FYNNEI. The CDR3 here is CASYGLAGGGLPYEQYF. The DNA of the CDR3 is TGTGCCAGCTACGGACTAGCGGGAGGGGGGCTCCCTTACGAGCAGTACTTC.

The rearrangement joins TRBV28 to TRBJ1-4; D may be TRBD1 (6 bases). V gave up 6 bases and J gave up 5 bases, with 22 bases separating them. The CDR3 totals 17 residues. The germline CDR1 and CDR2 sequences are MDHEN and SYDVKM. CDR3 nucleotides: TGTGCCAGCAGATCGTCCTTCAAGGGACAACTCAATGAAAAACTGTTTTTT. Protein: CASRSSFKGQLNEKLFF.

This chain connects TRBV18 to TRBJ2-2; 8 nucleotides match TRBD1. There are 14 residues in the CDR3. V trimming: 6 bases; J trimming: 6 bases; junction bases outside the gene matches: 6. Per the germline V gene, CDR1 is KGHSH and CDR2 is LQKENI. CDR3 sequence (DNA): TGTGCCAGCTCGCGCGGACAGGGAGCCGGGGAGCTGTTTTTT. Translation gives CASSRGQGAGELFF.

The chain links TRBV6-5 to TRBJ1-1; 8 bases match TRBD1. CDR1 MNHEY and CDR2 SVGAGI come from the germline V gene. Trimming took 7 bases from V and 0 from J; bases not matched to a gene: 7. The CDR3 has 15 amino acids. Here the CDR3 reads CASTLTTGVNTEAFF. DNA for the CDR3: TGTGCCAGCACCCTGACGACAGGGGTGAACACTGAAGCTTTCTTT.

V and J are TRBV7-9 and TRBJ1-3; D call uncertain. The germline CDR1 and CDR2 sequences are SEHNR and FQNEAQ (reference sequence). This CDR3 has 12 residues. Trimming stripped 4 bases from V and 5 bases from J, with 6 bases between. The CDR3 protein is CASSSYRNTIYF. CDR3 nucleotides: TGTGCCAGCAGCTCCTACCGAAACACCATATATTTT.

The chain combines TRBV2 with TRBJ2-1, with D possibly being TRBD1 (5 bases). The length of the CDR3 is 15 residues. Trimming cost V 6 bases and J 1 base, with 13 bases left between them. In germline, CDR1 is SNHLY, CDR2 FYNNEI. The CDR3 nucleotides are TGTGCCAGCAGGGGTGGTAGGGGTTCCTACAATGAGCAGTTCTTC. Its protein is CASRGGRGSYNEQFF.

The rearrangement uses TRBV6-1 and TRBJ2-7; D is possibly TRBD1 (6 bases). The length of the CDR3 is 16 residues. V lost 2 bases to trimming and J lost 13 bases, with 27 bases between them. Germline V CDR1 and CDR2: MNHNS, SASEGT. This chain's CDR3 is CASSESLGQGTNLRYF. The CDR3 nucleotides are TGTGCCAGCAGTGAAAGTCTTGGGCAGGGGACGAATCTACGTTACTTC.